This TCR beta chain originates from a study of technical replicates of blood from several donors. The method was immunoSEQ multiplex PCR; TCRdb's version includes in-frame clones alone and lacks a portion of them. The sample contains about 79,000 clones, approximately 92% of which appear only once. V lost 1 base, J lost 3 bases, and 12 bases lay in between. Germline V gene lookup returns CDR1 SGHAT and CDR2 FQNNGV. The CDR3 covers 15 residues. The chain uses TRBV11-2 and TRBJ1-1; D perhaps matches TRBD1 (5 bases). The material sequenced was T cells isolated from PBMCs. This clonotype was sampled from a human donor in good health. Some clones in this sample may be carry-over from other donors' samples. CDR3 amino acids: CASSLGGGTDTEAFF. The CDR3 nucleotides read TGTGCCAGCAGCTTAGGGGGGGGAACGGACACTGAAGCTTTCTTT. Full variable domain (outside the CDR3, taken from reference TRBV11-2 and TRBJ1-1): EAGVAQSPRYKIIEKRQSVAFWCNPISGHATLYWYQQILGQGPKLLIQFQNNGVVDDSQLPKDRFSAERLKGVDSTLKIQPAKLEDSAVYLCASSLGGGTDTEAFFGQGTRLTVV.